This T cell receptor (beta chain) was found in a study of blood T cell repertoires in COVID-19 (dated by TCRdb to the early 2020s). Study-wide context: Collaborator samples came from the United States, Italy and Spain and covered acute and convalescent phases of COVID-19. The material from the prospective study consisted of cDNA or gDNA derived from T cells, B-cell-depleted T cells, or PBMCs. Nearly every sample came with metadata listing a de-identified subject ID, COVID-19 status, age in years and sex. Where available, HLA class I and class II types were taken from metadata supplied by the sample provider and were not determined by assay-based typing. The dataset comprised deeply sampled blood TCRbeta repertoires from subjects exposed to, actively infected with, or recovered from COVID-19. A freely available public database, intended as a resource for researchers studying the immune response to SARS-CoV-2, is where the repertoires were released. The samples were drawn from two sources: the first 160 participants of the ongoing ImmuneRACE study, and 1,254 subjects contributed by 6 global collaborators.

The collaborating institutions used their own protocols to collect whole blood in K2EDTA tubes. For TCRbeta analysis, collaborator samples were shipped as frozen whole blood, as isolated PBMCs, or as DNA extracted from either sample type. Summary of the overall study and its limitations: The quantity of clinical and demographic metadata differed by source and by participant and was supplied without curation.

There are a few counts of this clone. Its antigen specificity is not known. Qualities for individual bases were not recorded, and no much larger clone is one base off. The immunoSEQ Assay, a bias-controlled multiplex PCR, was used to amplify TCRbeta CDR3 regions from genomic DNA. Processing in the source paper ran as follows. The number of nucleated cells in each sample was estimated from the amplification of reference gene primers within the assay. To quantify the absolute abundance of each unique TCRbeta CDR3 rearrangement, sequence reads were collapsed and filtered. For each sample, productive Simpson clonality was calculated by taking the square root of Simpson's diversity index across productive rearrangements. Here the immuneACCESS table is served through TCRdb, limited to in-frame sequences with V and J called. Missing clones are a known gap in these copies; in checked studies unresolved V genes cover under half, and the rest lacks a known reason. V and J calls and clone size are copied from that table; D and trimming were computed from the DNA. For this sample there are around 99,000 clones; around four fifths appear just once. The ten largest account for approximately 18% of the sample.

The receptor was derived from a woman aged 55-69 years with acute or convalescent COVID-19. Sequences were obtained from peripheral blood.

Here the CDR3 is given as CATSERGGWTEAFF. In nucleotide form, the sequence is TGTGCCACCAGCGAGCGGGGAGGTTGGACTGAAGCTTTCTTT. In this chain, TRBV15 is recombined with TRBJ1-1; the D gene assignment is ambiguous. The CDR3, from cysteine to phenylalanine, totals 14 residues. CDR3 DNA only is kept here, 42 bases in frame from base 1. V and J lose 5 bases and 5 bases, and a span of 15 bases separates them. Via the germline V gene (reference sequence), CDR1 is LNHNV and CDR2 YYDKDF. The full variable domain, completed from the reference TRBV15 and TRBJ1-1 proteins outside the CDR3, reads DAMVIQNPRYQVTQFGKPVTLSCSQTLNHNVMYWYQQKSSQAPKLLFHYYDKDFNNEADTPDNFQSRRPNTSFCFLDIRSPGLGDTAMYLCATSERGGWTEAFFGQGTRLTVV.